The clone carrying this TCR beta chain was seen a handful of times. Its cognate antigen is unknown. The data are from a study of blood T cells in healthy people across ages. It was with a sample-barcoded 5' primer and a J-beta primer mix that a second PCR of roughly 6 to 11 cycles was run. TCRdb passed the 5' RACE reads through MiXCR, listing each CDR3 protein once. This table has roughly 1.7 million distinct CDR3 sequences, about 31% appearing once. Study results and limitations: When set beside aged donors, long-lived donors presented more naive CD4+ cells and higher diversity. When one million T cells were used, diversity estimates were thought to be underestimates. Lack of knowledge of donor CMV status possibly confounded expanded clonotype changes.

The CDR3 sequence is 13 residues long. V lost 2 bases to trimming and J lost 1 base, with 8 bases between them. The germline V gene encodes CDR1 SQVTM and CDR2 ANQGSEA. Source material: blood. The chain joins TRBV29-1 to TRBJ1-1, with unresolved D. The origin of this receptor is a woman in her 30s in good health. The CDR3 sequence: CSVEKLANTEAFF. As DNA, the CDR3 is TGCAGCGTTGAAAAGCTTGCGAACACTGAAGCTTTCTTT.